The source of this T cell receptor beta chain is a study of blood T cell repertoires in COVID-19. Study-level background: Samples representing acute and convalescent COVID-19 were sourced from the United States, Italy and Spain. Sources were T cells, B-cell-depleted T cells, or PBMCs; the material itself was cDNA or gDNA.

In the original workflow: Amplifying reference gene primers gave estimates of nucleated cell counts. Clones were read by immunoSEQ multiplex PCR, and TCRdb kept only the in-frame ones, dropping some. That table is the source of V, J and clone size, and D and trimming were worked out from the DNA. The data contain roughly 200,000 clones, 83% of them singletons. CDR3 length: 17 residues. Trimming took 1 base from V and 6 from J; bases not matched to a gene: 9. The germline CDR1 and CDR2 sequences are SGHTA and FQGNSA. Patients at the Seattle site were enrolled during active infection and followed longitudinally.

Material: peripheral blood. The sequence was obtained from a young woman with COVID-19, enrolled during active disease. This chain joins TRBV7-2 and TRBJ2-5; 12 nucleotides agree with TRBD2. The CDR3 nucleotides read TGTGCCAGCAGCTTAGTCTCTAGCGGGAGGGCCAGTAAGACCCAGTACTTC. This encodes CASSLVSSGRASKTQYF.